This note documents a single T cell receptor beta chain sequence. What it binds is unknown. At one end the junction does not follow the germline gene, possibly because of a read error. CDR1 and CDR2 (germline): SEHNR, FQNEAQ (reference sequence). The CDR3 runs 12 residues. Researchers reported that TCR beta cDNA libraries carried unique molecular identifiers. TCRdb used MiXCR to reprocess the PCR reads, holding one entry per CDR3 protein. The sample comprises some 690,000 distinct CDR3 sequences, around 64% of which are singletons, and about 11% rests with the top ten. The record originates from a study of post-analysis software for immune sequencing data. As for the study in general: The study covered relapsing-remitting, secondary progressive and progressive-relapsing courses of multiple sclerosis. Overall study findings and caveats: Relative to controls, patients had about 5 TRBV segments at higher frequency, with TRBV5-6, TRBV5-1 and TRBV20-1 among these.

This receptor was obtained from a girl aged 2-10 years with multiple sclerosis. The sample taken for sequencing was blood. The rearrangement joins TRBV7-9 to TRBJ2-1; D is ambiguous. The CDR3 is CAGSLLYNEQFF. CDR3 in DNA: TGTGCCGGCAGCCTTCTTTACAATGAGCAGTTCTTC.